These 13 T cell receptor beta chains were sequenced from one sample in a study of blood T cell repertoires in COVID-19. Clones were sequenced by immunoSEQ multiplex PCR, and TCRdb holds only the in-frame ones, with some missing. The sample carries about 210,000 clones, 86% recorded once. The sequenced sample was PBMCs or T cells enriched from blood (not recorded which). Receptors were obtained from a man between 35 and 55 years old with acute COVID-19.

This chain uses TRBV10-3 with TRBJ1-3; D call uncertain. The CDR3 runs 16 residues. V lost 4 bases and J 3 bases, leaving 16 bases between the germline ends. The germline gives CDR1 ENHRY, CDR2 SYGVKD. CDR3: CAISAPRGGGGNTIYF. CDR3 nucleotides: TGTGCCATCAGTGCCCCCCGAGGAGGAGGTGGAAACACCATATATTTT.

As DNA, the CDR3 is TGTGCCAGTAGTGACGGACAGGCGGGCTACACCTTC. Translated, it gives CASSDGQAGYTF. V usage is TRBV19 and J usage is TRBJ1-2; 7 nucleotides align to TRBD1. CDR1 and CDR2 from the germline V gene are LNHDA and SQIVND (reference sequence). The length of the CDR3 is 12 residues. V was clipped by 5 bases and J by 8 bases; unmatched bases: 5. Complete variable domain (other parts from reference TRBV19 and TRBJ1-2): DGGITQSPKYLFRKEGQNVTLSCEQNLNHDAMYWYRQDPGQGLRLIYYSQIVNDFQKGDIAEGYSVSREKKESFPLTVTSAQKNPTAFYLCASSDGQAGYTFGSGTRLTVV.

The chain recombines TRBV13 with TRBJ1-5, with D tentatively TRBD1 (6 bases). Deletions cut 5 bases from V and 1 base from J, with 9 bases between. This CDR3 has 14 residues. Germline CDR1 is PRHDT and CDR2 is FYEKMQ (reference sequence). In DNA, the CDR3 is TGTGCCAGCAGCGAGGGGGAAAGCAATCAGCCCCAGCATTTT. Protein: CASSEGESNQPQHF.

CDR3 sequence (DNA): TGTGCCATCAGTGTACAGCCATACAACTATGGCTACACCTTC. It codes for CAISVQPYNYGYTF. The chain joins TRBV10-3 to TRBJ1-2; D gene uncertain. CDR1 and CDR2 (germline): ENHRY, SYGVKD. V dropped 4 bases and J dropped 2 bases, with 11 bases sitting between them. CDR3 length equals 14 residues.

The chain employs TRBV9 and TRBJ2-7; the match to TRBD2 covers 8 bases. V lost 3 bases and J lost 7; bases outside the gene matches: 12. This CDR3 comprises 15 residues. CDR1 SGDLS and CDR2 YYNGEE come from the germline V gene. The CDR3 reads CASSETSAGGGEQYF. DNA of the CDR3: TGTGCCAGCAGCGAAACGTCCGCGGGAGGTGGGGAGCAGTACTTC.

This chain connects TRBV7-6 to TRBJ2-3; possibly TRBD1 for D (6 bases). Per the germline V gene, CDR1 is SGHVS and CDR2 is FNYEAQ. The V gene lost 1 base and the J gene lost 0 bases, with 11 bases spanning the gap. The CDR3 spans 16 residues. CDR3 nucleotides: TGTGCCAGCAGCTTAGTTGGGGGCCTCAGCACAGATACGCAGTATTTT. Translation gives CASSLVGGLSTDTQYF.

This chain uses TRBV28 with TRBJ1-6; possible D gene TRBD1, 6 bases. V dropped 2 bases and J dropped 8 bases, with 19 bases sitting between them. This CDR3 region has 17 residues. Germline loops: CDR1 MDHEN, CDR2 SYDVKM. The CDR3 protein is CASSLKKTGRLHSPLHF. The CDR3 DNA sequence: TGTGCCAGCAGTTTAAAGAAGACAGGTAGACTTCATTCACCCCTCCACTTT.

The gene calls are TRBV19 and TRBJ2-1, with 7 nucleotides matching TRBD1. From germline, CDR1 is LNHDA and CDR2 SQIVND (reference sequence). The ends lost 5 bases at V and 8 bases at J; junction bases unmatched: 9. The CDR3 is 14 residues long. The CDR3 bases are TGTGCCAGTAGTCCAGAGACAGGGTCGGATGAGCAGTTCTTC. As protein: CASSPETGSDEQFF.

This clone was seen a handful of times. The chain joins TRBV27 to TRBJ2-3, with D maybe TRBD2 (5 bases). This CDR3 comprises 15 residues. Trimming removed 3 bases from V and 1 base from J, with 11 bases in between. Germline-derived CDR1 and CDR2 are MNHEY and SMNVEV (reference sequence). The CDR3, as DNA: TGTGCCAGCAGTTTCCGGGAAGACGGCACAGATACGCAGTATTTT. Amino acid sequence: CASSFREDGTDTQYF.

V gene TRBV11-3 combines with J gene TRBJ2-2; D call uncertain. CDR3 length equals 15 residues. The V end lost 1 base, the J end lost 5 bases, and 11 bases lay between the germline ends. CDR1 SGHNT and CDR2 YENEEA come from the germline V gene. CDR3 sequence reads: CASSLARGFTGELFF. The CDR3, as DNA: TGTGCCAGCAGCTTAGCAAGAGGTTTTACCGGGGAGCTGTTTTTT.

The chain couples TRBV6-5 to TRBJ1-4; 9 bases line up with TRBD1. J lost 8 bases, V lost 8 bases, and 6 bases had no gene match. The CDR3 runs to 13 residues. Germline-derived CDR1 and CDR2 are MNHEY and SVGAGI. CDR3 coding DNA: TGTGCCAGCTGGGACAGGGTTAGGGAAAAACTGTTTTTT. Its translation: CASWDRVREKLFF.

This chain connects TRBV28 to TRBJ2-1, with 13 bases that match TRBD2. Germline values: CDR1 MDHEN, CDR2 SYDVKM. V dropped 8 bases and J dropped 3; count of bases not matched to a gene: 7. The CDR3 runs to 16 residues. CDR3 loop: CASLGTSGTGYNEQFF. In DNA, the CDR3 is TGTGCCAGCCTTGGGACTAGCGGGACAGGCTACAATGAGCAGTTCTTC.

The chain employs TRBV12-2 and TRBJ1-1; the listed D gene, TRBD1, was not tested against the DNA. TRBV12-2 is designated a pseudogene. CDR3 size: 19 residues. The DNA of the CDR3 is TGTGCAAGTCGCCCCTCGGGACAGGGAGACATGGCTTCGAACACTGAAGCTTTCTTT. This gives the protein CASRPSGQGDMASNTEAFF.